This T cell receptor delta chain was recovered during a study of gamma-delta chains in newborns, infants, children. This clone was seen more than once but under ten times. The TCRdb record carries a much larger clone's protein, which differs from this DNA's translation at residue 4; a read error is the likely cause, and the protein listed here is the DNA translation. The identical CDR3 is also encoded by other nucleotide sequences in the sample. TCRdb redid clone calling on the reads using CATT. The sample gives about 16,000 delta-chain clones, roughly 7% of which show up once; around 20% is in the top ten. CDR1 GEAIGNYY and CDR2 EKD come from the germline V gene. The CDR3 loop spans 18 amino acids.

This receptor was identified in a child who was a newborn, infant or young child, either healthy, febrile or measles-vaccinated (not recorded which). This chain links TRDV2 with TRDJ3, with 10 bases identical to TRDD3. Material: blood. CDR3 DNA: TGTGCCTGTGGCACCGGGGGATACGGCTCCTGGGACACCCGACAGATGTTTTTC. Protein product: CACGTGGYGSWDTRQMFF.